The present T cell receptor beta chain was sequenced within a study of T cell responses to AZD1222 COVID-19 vaccine (dated by TCRdb to the early 2020s). For the wider study: Because spike-specific TCR depth and breadth did not differ between the two schedules, AZD1222 recipients who got a second dose at roughly 4 weeks were pooled with those who got a second dose at roughly 12 weeks. TCR sequencing covered more than 230 trial participants: nearly 210 given two doses of AZD1222 and about 26 given two doses of MenACWY control vaccine. Trial participants were enrolled into age subgroups of 18-55, 56-69 and 70-plus years, which contained approximately 150, 28 and 58 TCR-sequenced participants, respectively. On the study overall, not on this receptor specifically: Conclusions about previously exposed vaccinees are limited because only a handful of AZD1222 recipients were SARS-CoV-2 seropositive at baseline. The whole spike protein was spanned by vaccine-associated CD4 TCRs, and dominant responses were seen in regions 160-218 and 743-854. Participants were mostly white British, with more females than males. The authors suggested clonal diversity may have been underestimated. No day 14 peak-response samples were available, so repertoires were characterized only after the peak T cell response. Epitopes outside the regions mutated in the B.1.351 and B.1.1.7 variants were reportedly recognized by nearly half of the unique spike-specific TCRs. In the small 56-69-year group, the increase in depth fell short of significance, most likely because of low power. After two AZD1222 doses, both the breadth and the depth of spike-specific TCRs were significantly higher than at day 0 and than in MenACWY recipients.

The intended sense of this specimen's time point label: baseline before first vaccination. Samples from vaccinated people were obtained from the UK trials COV001 and COV002, which included a single-blind randomized controlled phase 2/3 trial of AZD1222 (ChAdOx1 nCoV-19) in healthy adults. For TCRbeta chain sequencing, PBMC samples were collected from trial participants at day 0 and at day 28 after the second dose. The CDR3 regions of human TCRbeta chains were subjected to immunosequencing. On the authors' methods: TCRs in the repertoires were compared against a reference library of SARS-CoV-2-specific TCRs that had been generated with the MIRA antigen-specificity platform. Breadth was defined as the fraction of unique TCRs that were SARS-CoV-2-associated, and depth was defined as the fraction of total T cells that were SARS-CoV-2-associated. Each spike-specific TCR was assigned to its reactive spike region and to a CD4 or CD8 class using the MIRA data. Log10-transformed breadth and depth values were compared by one-way ANOVA with Sidak's multiple comparisons tests. Not all clones reach the TCRdb copy of this immuneACCESS table, which keeps in-frame sequences only. Checked studies attribute under half of the gap to unresolved V genes and leave the rest unexplained. V and J calls and clone size are as listed in that table; D and trimming were resolved from the DNA. Within this sample are about 55,000 clones, with 88% of them counted one time only. Together, the top ten hold 14% to 15% of the sample.

As to this clone: Its antigen is still unknown. Base qualities are not recorded, but no much larger clone differs from it by a single base.

For CDR1 and CDR2, the germline V gene lists SGHTA and FQGNSA. The CDR3 starts with the cysteine, ends with the phenylalanine, and has 14 residues. The sequence is cut down to CDR3 DNA, 42 bases in frame from base 1. V sheds 5 bases and J sheds 8 bases, leaving 13 bases between their ends. The clonotype comes from an adult in good health. The sample consisted of peripheral blood, taken on day 0 of AZD1222 vaccination. The V and J segments used are TRBV7-2 and TRBJ1-6; TRBD1 is perhaps the D gene, given 6 matching bases. The CDR3: CASSLRQDYSPLHF. The DNA sequence reads TGTGCCAGCAGCCTCCGACAGGATTATTCACCCCTCCACTTT.